The present T cell receptor beta chain was sequenced within a study of cytomegalovirus exposure and HLA in healthy donors. Study-level findings and limits: In a later analysis, V- and J-gene trimming of beta chains associated with a DCLRE1C missense variant, replicated independently.

The CDR3 loop spans 16 amino acids. Germline CDR1 SGHTA, CDR2 FQGNSA. V shed 4 bases and J 0 bases; nucleotides not matched to a gene: 8. Donors in the study were healthy people who gave bone marrow. This PCR relied on a set of 60 Vbeta primers and 13 Jbeta primers. The method was immunoSEQ multiplex PCR; TCRdb's version includes in-frame clones alone and lacks a portion of them. The sample records about 91,000 clones, 80% to 90% being singletons. This clone has just one count. The antigen is unknown. Sequencing used PBMCs. The V gene is TRBV7-2, the J gene TRBJ1-1, with 7 bases identical to TRBD1. This TCR was sampled from a young man in good health and CMV-seronegative. Here the CDR3 DNA reads TGTGCCAGCAGCTCTAGACAGGGCATCATGAACACTGAAGCTTTCTTT. Its protein product is CASSSRQGIMNTEAFF.